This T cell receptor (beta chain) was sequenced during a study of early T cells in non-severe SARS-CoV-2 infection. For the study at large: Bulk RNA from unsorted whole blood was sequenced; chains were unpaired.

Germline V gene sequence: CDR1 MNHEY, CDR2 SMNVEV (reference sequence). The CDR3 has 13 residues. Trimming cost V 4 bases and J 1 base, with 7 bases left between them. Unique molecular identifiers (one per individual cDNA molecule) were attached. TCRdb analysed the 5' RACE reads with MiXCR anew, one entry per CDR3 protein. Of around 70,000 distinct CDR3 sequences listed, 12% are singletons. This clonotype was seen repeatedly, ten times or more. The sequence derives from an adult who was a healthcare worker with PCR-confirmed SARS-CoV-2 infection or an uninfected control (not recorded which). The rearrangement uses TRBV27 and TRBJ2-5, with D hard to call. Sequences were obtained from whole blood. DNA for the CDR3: TGTGCCAGCAGTTCCCGTGCCCAAGAGACCCAGTACTTC. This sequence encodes CASSSRAQETQYF.